The rows below give T cell receptor beta chains drawn from one sample of a study of T cell repertoires in cytomegalovirus infection. No antigen has been identified for these receptors. TCRdb passed the reads through MiXCR, listing each CDR3 protein once. Among around 900,000 distinct CDR3 sequences listed, approximately 31% were seen once. The material was cultured CD8+ T cells from PBMCs, obtained from culture after CMV antigen stimulation. These receptors originate from a human donor in good health (CMV status not recorded). Some clones in this sample may be carry-over from other donors' samples. Both conserved end residues are part of each CDR3. A D gene is named only where the DNA matches it firmly. Clone size is stated in some rows and not others, as once, few, many or a class when expanded.

clone size: -
D gene: TRBD1
J gene: TRBJ1-1
V gene: TRBV7-4
CDR3 DNA: TGTGCCAACAGCTCTTTAAACAGGGGAGACACTGAAGCTTTCTTT
CDR3 protein: CANSSLNRGDTEAFF

clone size: many
D gene: -
J gene: TRBJ2-3
V gene: TRBV6-1
CDR3 DNA: TGTGCCGTCCCGACGGATCCAGATACGCAGTATTTT
CDR3 protein: CAVPTDPDTQYF

clone size: -
D gene: -
J gene: TRBJ2-2
V gene: TRBV7-6
CDR3 DNA: TGTGCCAGTGTTCCCAGGGTTGGCGGGGAGCTGTTTTTT
CDR3 protein: CASVPRVGGELFF

clone size: -
D gene: TRBD2
J gene: TRBJ2-1
V gene: TRBV4-1
CDR3 DNA: TGCGCCAGCAGCCAGGCGGGGGGGCCCCCGTTCGAGCAGTTCTTC
CDR3 protein: CASSQAGGPPFEQFF

clone size: -
D gene: -
J gene: TRBJ1-6
V gene: TRBV19
CDR3 DNA: TGTGCCAGTAGTATGGGTAATTCACCCCTCCACTTT
CDR3 protein: CASSMGNSPLHF

clone size: -
D gene: -
J gene: TRBJ1-3
V gene: TRBV12-3/TRBV12-4
CDR3 DNA: TGTGCCAGCAGTTTAGAGGTTCCCCTAGGGTATTCCTTT
CDR3 protein: CASSLEVPLGYSF

clone size: few
D gene: -
J gene: TRBJ1-6
V gene: TRBV7-2
CDR3 DNA: TGTGCCAGCAGCTTACTCGGACACTTAAGCTCCTATAATTCACCCCTCCACTTT
CDR3 protein: CASSLLGHLSSYNSPLHF

clone size: -
D gene: -
J gene: TRBJ1-1
V gene: TRBV25-1
CDR3 DNA: TGTGCCAGCAGTGAATCCCAGGGGAACACTGAAGCTTTCTTT
CDR3 protein: CASSESQGNTEAFF

clone size: many
D gene: TRBD1
J gene: TRBJ2-5
V gene: TRBV6-6
CDR3 DNA: TGTGCCAGCAGTTACGCGGACAGGGTGGAGACCCAGTACTTC
CDR3 protein: CASSYADRVETQYF

clone size: few
D gene: -
J gene: TRBJ1-6
V gene: TRBV27
CDR3 DNA: TGTGCCAGCAGGGTGGGGAGAGATAATTCACCCCTCCACTTT
CDR3 protein: CASRVGRDNSPLHF

clone size: -
D gene: TRBD2
J gene: TRBJ2-5
V gene: TRBV6-5
CDR3 DNA: TGTGCCAGCAGTTACTCCTGGGGGGGGGGGGGTGGGGAGACCCAGTACTTC
CDR3 protein: CASSYSWGGGGGETQYF

clone size: many
D gene: -
J gene: TRBJ1-2
V gene: TRBV6-5
CDR3 DNA: TGTGCCAGCAGTTATGCGGGGGGGACCTATGGCTACACCTTC
CDR3 protein: CASSYAGGTYGYTF

clone size: -
D gene: TRBD1
J gene: TRBJ1-5
V gene: TRBV6-2/TRBV6-3
CDR3 DNA: TGTGCCAGCAGTTACGCCGGGACAGGCAATCAGCCCCAGCATTTT
CDR3 protein: CASSYAGTGNQPQHF

clone size: -
D gene: -
J gene: TRBJ2-7
V gene: TRBV5-1
CDR3 DNA: TGCGCCAGCAGCTTGACTGGGGGAGCCTACGAGCAGTACTTC
CDR3 protein: CASSLTGGAYEQYF

clone size: -
D gene: -
J gene: TRBJ1-6
V gene: TRBV15
CDR3 DNA: TGTGCCACCAGCAGACCTGGGAATTCACCCCTCCACTTT
CDR3 protein: CATSRPGNSPLHF

clone size: many
D gene: -
J gene: TRBJ1-5
V gene: TRBV28
CDR3 DNA: TGTGCCAGCAAAGATTATAGCAATCAGCCCCAGCATTTT
CDR3 protein: CASKDYSNQPQHF

clone size: few
D gene: TRBD1
J gene: TRBJ1-3
V gene: TRBV11-2
CDR3 DNA: TGTGCCAGCAGCTTATGGACAGGGACTTCCCCAAACACCATATATTTT
CDR3 protein: CASSLWTGTSPNTIYF

clone size: few
D gene: -
J gene: TRBJ2-7
V gene: TRBV7-9
CDR3 DNA: TGTGCCAGCAGCCAAGCAGGACAAGGTGGTTTCTACGAGCAGTACTTC
CDR3 protein: CASSQAGQGGFYEQYF

clone size: many
D gene: -
J gene: TRBJ1-5
V gene: TRBV7-2
CDR3 DNA: TGTGCCAGCAGCTTAGGGGCCAGCCCCCCGGGGGAGCAGCCCCAGCATTTT
CDR3 protein: CASSLGASPPGEQPQHF

clone size: -
D gene: TRBD1
J gene: TRBJ1-3
V gene: TRBV29-1
CDR3 DNA: TGCAGCGTTGATAATGACAGGGCGGGGGGCTCTGGAAACACCATATATTTT
CDR3 protein: CSVDNDRAGGSGNTIYF

clone size: few
D gene: -
J gene: TRBJ2-7
V gene: TRBV5-4
CDR3 DNA: TGTGCCAGCAGCTCGGGGACGGAGCAGTACTTC
CDR3 protein: CASSSGTEQYF

clone size: few
D gene: -
J gene: TRBJ2-3
V gene: TRBV18
CDR3 DNA: TGTGCCAGCTCACCACAGTCAGGGGTTGGAGATACGCAGTATTTT
CDR3 protein: CASSPQSGVGDTQYF

clone size: few
D gene: -
J gene: TRBJ2-1
V gene: TRBV24-1
CDR3 DNA: TGTGCCACCAGTGACTCACAGGCCCATGAGCAGTTCTTC
CDR3 protein: CATSDSQAHEQFF

clone size: -
D gene: -
J gene: TRBJ2-1
V gene: TRBV28
CDR3 DNA: TGTGCCAGCAGTTCTACACCCTACAATGAGCAGTTCTTC
CDR3 protein: CASSSTPYNEQFF

clone size: -
D gene: TRBD1
J gene: TRBJ1-1
V gene: TRBV5-1
CDR3 DNA: TGCGCCAGCAGTGTCGGTTCACAGGGGCGAGGAAGATACACTGAAGCTTTCTTT
CDR3 protein: CASSVGSQGRGRYTEAFF